The 17 T cell receptor beta chains below all came from one sample that was sequenced in a study of blood T cell repertoires in COVID-19. Profiling relied on immunoSEQ multiplex PCR, and the TCRdb table lists in-frame clones only, not all of them. The table lists 20,000 to 30,000 clones, 70% to 90% of them singletons. What was sequenced was peripheral blood. The receptor set was obtained from an elderly woman with acute or convalescent COVID-19.

This chain links TRBV6-1 with TRBJ2-6; D is ambiguous. The germline V gene encodes CDR1 MNHNS and CDR2 SASEGT. This CDR3 spans 16 amino acids. Deletions cut 3 bases from V and 1 base from J, with 10 bases between. CDR3 sequence: CASSDSLLSGANVLTF. CDR3 bases: TGTGCCAGCAGTGATTCCCTATTATCTGGGGCCAACGTCCTGACTTTC.

The CDR3 loop is CASSLTSGGANEQFF. The DNA for the CDR3 is TGTGCCAGCAGCCTCACTAGCGGGGGGGCAAATGAGCAGTTCTTC. The V and J genes are TRBV7-9 and TRBJ2-1, with 13 bases that match TRBD2. The trim removed 5 bases at V and 7 bases at J, leaving 5 bases unmatched. This CDR3 is 15 amino acids long. CDR1 and CDR2 (germline): SEHNR, FQNEAQ (reference sequence).

This chain connects TRBV24-1 to TRBJ2-7; D might be TRBD1 (7 bases). Per the germline V gene, CDR1 is KGHDR and CDR2 is SFDVKD. V lost 3 bases and J 3 bases, leaving 14 bases between the germline ends. This CDR3 comprises 15 residues. The CDR3 spells CATSDPRQGGYEQYF. The CDR3 nucleotides read TGTGCCACCAGTGATCCTAGACAGGGAGGCTACGAGCAGTACTTC.

The chain employs TRBV7-2 and TRBJ2-3, with D perhaps TRBD2 (5 bases). The germline gives CDR1 SGHTA, CDR2 FQGNSA. The CDR3 totals 15 residues. The V and J ends lost 4 bases and 0 bases respectively, with 11 bases between them. The CDR3 DNA reads TGTGCCAGCAGCTCCGACTACCTGAGCACAGATACGCAGTATTTT. Protein sequence: CASSSDYLSTDTQYF.

This sequence joins TRBV6-6 and TRBJ1-6, with D perhaps TRBD1 (6 bases). This CDR3 has 14 residues. Germline loops: CDR1 MNHNY, CDR2 SVGAGI (reference sequence). V was trimmed by 6 bases and J by 9 bases, leaving 15 bases between them. In nucleotides, the CDR3 is TGTGCCAGCAGCACGGACAGTCTTGCTTCACCCCTCCACTTT. As protein: CASSTDSLASPLHF.

The gene calls are TRBV18 and TRBJ1-4; 7 positions match TRBD1. Germline assignment: CDR1 KGHSH and CDR2 LQKENI. CDR3 size: 15 residues. The V gene end was trimmed by 2 bases and the J gene end by 4 bases; junction bases not matched to a gene: 4. CDR3 bases: TGTGCCAGCTCACCAGGGACAGATAGTAATGAAAAACTGTTTTTT. This translates into CASSPGTDSNEKLFF.

The chain has TRBV12-3 or TRBV12-4 and TRBJ2-3; D is unclear. The CDR3 loop spans 11 amino acids. Trimming pared 4 bases from V and 10 bases from J, leaving 9 bases between. CDR3 in amino acids: CASSSRWAQYF. As DNA, the CDR3 is TGTGCCAGCAGTTCCAGGTGGGCGCAGTATTTT.

Note on this clone: The identical CDR3 is also encoded by other nucleotide sequences in the sample. The V and J genes are TRBV29-1 and TRBJ1-2; TRBD1 matches at 8 bases. Germline CDR1 and CDR2: SQVTM and ANQGSEA. With V trimmed by 5 bases and J by 8 bases, 10 bases remained unmatched. This CDR3 has 13 residues. CDR3 region: CSVPDRVGGGYTF. Written as DNA, the CDR3 is TGCAGCGTTCCGGACAGGGTGGGGGGGGGCTACACCTTC.

This clone is a singleton in its sample. The V gene is TRBV11-2, the J gene TRBJ2-3; possible D gene TRBD2, 5 bases. Germline lookup yields CDR1 SGHAT and CDR2 FQNNGV. This CDR3 has 15 amino acids. V shed 5 bases and J shed 6 bases, with 18 bases lying between them. CDR3 amino acids: CASSSEGFSGDTQYF. DNA of the CDR3: TGTGCCAGCAGCAGCGAGGGTTTTTCAGGTGATACGCAGTATTTT.

The chain couples TRBV13 to TRBJ2-1; 15 nucleotides line up with TRBD2. The trim removed 6 bases at V and 5 bases at J, leaving 8 bases unmatched. The CDR3 covers 17 residues. Germline V gene data show CDR1 as PRHDT and CDR2 as FYEKMQ (reference sequence). This chain's CDR3 is CASRGTSGRTVHNEQFF. The CDR3 bases are TGTGCCAGCAGGGGGACTAGCGGGAGGACTGTCCACAATGAGCAGTTCTTC.

This clone was seen only once. V and J are TRBV29-1 and TRBJ2-7, with TRBD2 matching 9 bases. Germline values: CDR1 SQVTM, CDR2 ANQGSEA. V lost 2 bases to trimming and J lost 3 bases; unmatched junction nucleotides: 5. This CDR3 comprises 14 residues. CDR3 sequence: CSVERSGSRYEQYF. In nucleotides, the CDR3 is TGCAGCGTTGAACGTAGCGGGAGTCGCTACGAGCAGTACTTC.

The V gene is TRBV14, the J gene TRBJ1-2; no clear D gene. This CDR3 spans 13 amino acids. In germline, CDR1 is SGHDN, CDR2 FVKESK. Trimming pared 4 bases from V and 7 bases from J, leaving 13 bases between. As DNA, the CDR3 is TGTGCCAGCAGCCCTCAGGCTTTGGGTGGCTACACCTTC. Translating it yields CASSPQALGGYTF.

This chain uses TRBV14 with TRBJ2-2; no definite D call. The CDR3 contains 14 residues. V shed 2 bases and J shed 1 base, with 5 bases lying between them. Germline CDR1 and CDR2: SGHDN and FVKESK. The DNA for the CDR3 is TGTGCCAGCAGCCAATTCTTGAACACCGGGGAGCTGTTTTTT. This translates into CASSQFLNTGELFF.

Here the CDR3 reads CASSYPSFVGSLHF. The CDR3 DNA sequence: TGTGCCAGCAGTTACCCTAGCTTTGTAGGTTCCCTCCACTTT. The J gene is TRBJ1-6, the V gene TRBV6-5; no definite D call. CDR3 size: 14 residues. Germline assignment: CDR1 MNHEY and CDR2 SVGAGI. Trimming removed 2 bases at V and 14 bases at J, with 16 bases between.

The chain links TRBV6-2 or TRBV6-3 to TRBJ2-7; the D gene is possibly TRBD1 (5 bases). The CDR3 is 14 amino acids. V gave up 0 bases and J gave up 4 bases, with 10 bases separating them. From germline, CDR1 is MNHEY and CDR2 SVGEGT. Here the CDR3 reads CASSYSTVSYEQYF. The CDR3 coding sequence is TGTGCCAGCAGTTACTCGACAGTCTCTTACGAGCAGTACTTC.

The chain links TRBV18 to TRBJ2-5; D not resolved. The CDR3 spans 14 residues. The V gene lost 1 base and the J gene lost 5 bases, with 11 bases spanning the gap. Germline V gene sequence: CDR1 KGHSH, CDR2 LQKENI. The CDR3 DNA sequence: TGTGCCAGCTCACCACTAGAGGTCCCCGAGACCCAGTACTTC. Translating gives CASSPLEVPETQYF.

The chain uses TRBV19 and TRBJ2-3, with 8 bases identical to TRBD2. Germline V gene data show CDR1 as LNHDA and CDR2 as SQIVND (reference sequence). This CDR3 has 16 residues. Trimming cost V 5 bases and J 3 bases; bases outside gene matches: 10. This CDR3 is CASSYRPGLETDTQYF. CDR3 sequence (DNA): TGTGCCAGTAGTTACCGGCCGGGACTAGAGACAGATACGCAGTATTTT.